The rows below give T cell receptor beta chains drawn from one sample of a study of identical twins. TCRdb analysed the 5' RACE reads with MiXCR anew, one entry per CDR3 protein. The sample has approximately 350,000 distinct CDR3 sequences, over 9% seen once. The same data also contributed to another study, on yellow fever vaccine responses in identical twins.

Sequenced sample: CD8+ T cells sorted from blood. Receptor source: a woman aged 18-35 years in good health. The CDR3 runs from the conserved cysteine through the conserved F or W. Fields, in order: CDR3 protein, V gene, D gene, J gene. A D gene is named only where the DNA matches it firmly.

cdr3_aa: CASFKTGGRGTDTQYF; v_call: TRBV12-3/TRBV12-4; d_call: TRBD2; j_call: TRBJ2-3
cdr3_aa: CASSYARESVGYF; v_call: TRBV6-5; d_call: .; j_call: TRBJ2-3
cdr3_aa: CATAGLSYNEQFF; v_call: TRBV7-9; d_call: .; j_call: TRBJ2-1
cdr3_aa: CSVEEVYNEQFF; v_call: TRBV29-1; d_call: .; j_call: TRBJ2-1
cdr3_aa: CASTRLADNEQFF; v_call: TRBV27; d_call: TRBD2; j_call: TRBJ2-1
cdr3_aa: CASSFSGGQKIYGYTF; v_call: TRBV7-9; d_call: TRBD1; j_call: TRBJ1-2
cdr3_aa: CANQIRELFF; v_call: TRBV9; d_call: .; j_call: TRBJ2-2
cdr3_aa: CASSSRGSDEQYF; v_call: TRBV12-3/TRBV12-4; d_call: TRBD1; j_call: TRBJ2-7
cdr3_aa: CASSAPATGLAVRQETQYF; v_call: TRBV9; d_call: TRBD2; j_call: TRBJ2-5
cdr3_aa: CASSDSGVAPGEQFF; v_call: TRBV6-4; d_call: .; j_call: TRBJ2-1
cdr3_aa: CASSQDPGQGYGYTF; v_call: TRBV4-1; d_call: TRBD1; j_call: TRBJ1-2
cdr3_aa: CSARELGYGYTF; v_call: TRBV20-1; d_call: .; j_call: TRBJ1-2
cdr3_aa: CASSGYYNEQFF; v_call: TRBV10-2; d_call: .; j_call: TRBJ2-1
cdr3_aa: CASSLVPYEQYF; v_call: TRBV5-6; d_call: .; j_call: TRBJ2-7
cdr3_aa: CASRTGTGLNEQFF; v_call: TRBV7-9; d_call: TRBD1; j_call: TRBJ2-1
cdr3_aa: CSARHGTEAFF; v_call: TRBV20-1; d_call: .; j_call: TRBJ1-1
cdr3_aa: CASSARLAGGAETQYF; v_call: TRBV6-1; d_call: TRBD2; j_call: TRBJ2-5
cdr3_aa: CSVEVGSSSYNEQFF; v_call: TRBV29-1; d_call: .; j_call: TRBJ2-1
cdr3_aa: CASTLLVYKNTEAFF; v_call: TRBV12-3/TRBV12-4; d_call: .; j_call: TRBJ1-1
cdr3_aa: CATSETRSNEQFF; v_call: TRBV24-1; d_call: .; j_call: TRBJ2-1
cdr3_aa: CASSDSEIRDTEAFF; v_call: TRBV25-1; d_call: .; j_call: TRBJ1-1
cdr3_aa: CASSPDSSDTQYF; v_call: TRBV11-2; d_call: .; j_call: TRBJ2-3
cdr3_aa: CASSAGRATVQFF; v_call: TRBV2; d_call: .; j_call: TRBJ2-1
cdr3_aa: CASSYVTSTDTQYF; v_call: TRBV6-5; d_call: .; j_call: TRBJ2-3
cdr3_aa: CASSLGKPGEQFF; v_call: TRBV13; d_call: .; j_call: TRBJ2-1
cdr3_aa: CASNRGTDTQYF; v_call: TRBV13; d_call: TRBD1; j_call: TRBJ2-3
cdr3_aa: CASSFPTGPYNEQFF; v_call: TRBV12-3/TRBV12-4; d_call: .; j_call: TRBJ2-1
cdr3_aa: CSARGRNRGDTQYF; v_call: TRBV20-1; d_call: TRBD1; j_call: TRBJ2-3
cdr3_aa: CAISEGLADPHQFF; v_call: TRBV10-3; d_call: TRBD2; j_call: TRBJ2-1
cdr3_aa: CASSSSRGWFAGELFF; v_call: TRBV12-3/TRBV12-4; d_call: TRBD1; j_call: TRBJ2-2
cdr3_aa: CASSGGLIYNEQFF; v_call: TRBV5-1; d_call: .; j_call: TRBJ2-1
cdr3_aa: CASSVSNEQFF; v_call: TRBV10-2; d_call: .; j_call: TRBJ2-1
cdr3_aa: CASKGTYREAFF; v_call: TRBV2; d_call: .; j_call: TRBJ1-1
cdr3_aa: CASSLRQGSFYEQYF; v_call: TRBV4-1; d_call: TRBD1; j_call: TRBJ2-7
cdr3_aa: CASSLTATPSYEQYF; v_call: TRBV6-2/TRBV6-3; d_call: .; j_call: TRBJ2-7
cdr3_aa: CASSPHVGIYEQYF; v_call: TRBV7-2; d_call: .; j_call: TRBJ2-7
cdr3_aa: CASSFITGGRDNEQFF; v_call: TRBV12-3/TRBV12-4; d_call: TRBD2; j_call: TRBJ2-1
cdr3_aa: CASSPPPLAGVRTDTQYF; v_call: TRBV28; d_call: TRBD2; j_call: TRBJ2-3
cdr3_aa: CASSFGAGFSTDTQYF; v_call: TRBV12-3/TRBV12-4; d_call: TRBD2; j_call: TRBJ2-3
cdr3_aa: CAAGRTQETQYF; v_call: TRBV28; d_call: .; j_call: TRBJ2-5
cdr3_aa: CASGSSGTERTYGYTF; v_call: TRBV12-5; d_call: .; j_call: TRBJ1-2
cdr3_aa: CASSFTGSRTDTQYF; v_call: TRBV28; d_call: .; j_call: TRBJ2-3
cdr3_aa: CASSHRTSGAYTDTQYF; v_call: TRBV4-1; d_call: TRBD2; j_call: TRBJ2-3
cdr3_aa: CSVRTDTQYF; v_call: TRBV20-1; d_call: .; j_call: TRBJ2-3
cdr3_aa: CASSLGGTTGDEQFF; v_call: TRBV28; d_call: .; j_call: TRBJ2-1